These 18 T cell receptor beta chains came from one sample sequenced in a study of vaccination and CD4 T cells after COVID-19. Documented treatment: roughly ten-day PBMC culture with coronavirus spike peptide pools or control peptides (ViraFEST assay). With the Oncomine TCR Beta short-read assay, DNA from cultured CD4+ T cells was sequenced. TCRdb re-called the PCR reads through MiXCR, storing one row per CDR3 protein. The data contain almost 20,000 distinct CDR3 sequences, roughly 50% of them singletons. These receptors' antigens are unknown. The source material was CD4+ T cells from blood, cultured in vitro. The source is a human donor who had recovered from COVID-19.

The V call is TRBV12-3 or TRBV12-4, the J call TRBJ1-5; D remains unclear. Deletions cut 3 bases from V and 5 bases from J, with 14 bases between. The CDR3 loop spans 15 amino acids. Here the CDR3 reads CASSFGLRLDQPQHF. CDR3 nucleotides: TGTGCCAGCAGTTTCGGACTCAGGCTGGATCAGCCCCAGCATTTT.

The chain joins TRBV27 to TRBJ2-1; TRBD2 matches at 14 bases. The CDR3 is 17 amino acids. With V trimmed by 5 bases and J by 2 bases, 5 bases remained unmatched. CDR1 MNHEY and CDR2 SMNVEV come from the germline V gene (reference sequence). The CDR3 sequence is CASSPRGLAGAYNEQFF. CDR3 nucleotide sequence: TGTGCCAGCAGTCCTCGGGGACTAGCGGGAGCCTACAATGAGCAGTTCTTC.

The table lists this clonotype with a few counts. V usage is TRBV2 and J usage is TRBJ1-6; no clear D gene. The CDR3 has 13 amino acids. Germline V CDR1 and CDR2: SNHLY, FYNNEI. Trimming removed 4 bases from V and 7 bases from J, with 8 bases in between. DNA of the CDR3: TGTGCCAGCAGTGTACGAGGCAATTCACCCCTCCACTTT. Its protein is CASSVRGNSPLHF.

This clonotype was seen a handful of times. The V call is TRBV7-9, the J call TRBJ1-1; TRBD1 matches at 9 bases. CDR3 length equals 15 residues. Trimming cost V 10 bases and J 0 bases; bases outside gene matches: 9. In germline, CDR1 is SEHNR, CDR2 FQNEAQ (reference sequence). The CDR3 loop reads CATPTGGGMNTEAFF. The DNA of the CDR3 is TGTGCCACCCCGACAGGGGGTGGAATGAACACTGAAGCTTTCTTT.

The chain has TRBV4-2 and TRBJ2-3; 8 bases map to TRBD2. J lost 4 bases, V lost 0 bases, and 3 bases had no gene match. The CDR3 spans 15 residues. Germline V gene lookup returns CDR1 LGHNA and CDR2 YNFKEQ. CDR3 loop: CASSQESTSADTQYF. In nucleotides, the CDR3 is TGTGCCAGCAGCCAAGAGTCGACTAGCGCAGATACGCAGTATTTT.

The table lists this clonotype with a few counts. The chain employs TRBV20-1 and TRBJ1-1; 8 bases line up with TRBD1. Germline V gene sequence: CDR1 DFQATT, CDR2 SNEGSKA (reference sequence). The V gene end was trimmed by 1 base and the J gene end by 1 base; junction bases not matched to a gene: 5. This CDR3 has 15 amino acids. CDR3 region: CSARAGGQGNTEAFF. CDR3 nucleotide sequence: TGCAGTGCTAGAGCGGGCGGACAGGGGAACACTGAAGCTTTCTTT.

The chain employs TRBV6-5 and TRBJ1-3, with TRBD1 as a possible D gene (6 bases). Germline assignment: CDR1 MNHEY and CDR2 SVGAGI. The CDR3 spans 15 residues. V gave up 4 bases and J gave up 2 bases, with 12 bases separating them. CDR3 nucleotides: TGTGCCAGCAGTTCCCTGGGGGCAGCTGGAAACACCATATATTTT. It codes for CASSSLGAAGNTIYF.

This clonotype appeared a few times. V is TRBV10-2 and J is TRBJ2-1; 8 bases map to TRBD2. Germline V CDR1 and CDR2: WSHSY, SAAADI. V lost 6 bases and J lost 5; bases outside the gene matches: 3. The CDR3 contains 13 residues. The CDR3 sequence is CASRLAVNNEQFF. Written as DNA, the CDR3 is TGCGCCAGCAGACTAGCGGTCAACAATGAGCAGTTCTTC.

The CDR3 protein is CSARDPTGFSGYTF. The CDR3 bases are TGCAGTGCTAGAGATCCTACAGGGTTCTCTGGCTACACCTTC. V usage is TRBV20-1 and J usage is TRBJ1-2; TRBD1 might be the D (6 bases). Trimming took off 0 bases at V and 7 bases at J, with 15 bases between the two ends. CDR3 length equals 14 residues. The germline gives CDR1 DFQATT, CDR2 SNEGSKA (reference sequence).

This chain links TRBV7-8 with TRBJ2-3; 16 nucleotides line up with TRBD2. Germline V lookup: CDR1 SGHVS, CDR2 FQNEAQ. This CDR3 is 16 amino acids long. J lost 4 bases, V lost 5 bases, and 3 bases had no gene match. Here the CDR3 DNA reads TGTGCCAGCAGCCGAGGGACTAGCGGGAGGGCAGATACGCAGTATTTT. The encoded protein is CASSRGTSGRADTQYF.

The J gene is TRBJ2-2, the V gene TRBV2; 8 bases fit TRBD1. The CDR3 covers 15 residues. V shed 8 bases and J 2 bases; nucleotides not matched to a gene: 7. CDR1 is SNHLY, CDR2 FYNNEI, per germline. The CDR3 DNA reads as TGTGCCAGCCAGTTTGGGACAGGAAACACCGGGGAGCTGTTTTTT. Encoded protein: CASQFGTGNTGELFF. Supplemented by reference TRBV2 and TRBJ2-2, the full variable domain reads EPEVTQTPSHQVTQMGQEVILRCVPISNHLYFYWYRQILGQKVEFLVSFYNNEISEKSEIFDDQFSVERPDGSNFTLKIRSTKLEDSAMYFCASQFGTGNTGELFFGEGSRLTVL.

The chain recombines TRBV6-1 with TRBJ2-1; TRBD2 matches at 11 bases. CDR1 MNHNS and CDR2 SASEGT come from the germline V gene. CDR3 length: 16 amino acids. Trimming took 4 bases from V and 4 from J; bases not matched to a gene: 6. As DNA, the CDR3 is TGTGCCAGCAGTGGACTAGCGGGGTCAAATTACAATGAGCAGTTCTTC. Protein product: CASSGLAGSNYNEQFF.

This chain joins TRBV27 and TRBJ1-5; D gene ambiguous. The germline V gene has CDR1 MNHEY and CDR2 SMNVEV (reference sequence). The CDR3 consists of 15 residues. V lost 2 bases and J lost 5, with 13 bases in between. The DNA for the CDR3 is TGTGCCAGCAGTTTAGTCCCGGGAAACCATCAGCCCCAGCATTTT. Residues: CASSLVPGNHQPQHF.

CDR3 nucleotides: TGCGCCAGCAGCTTGGACAGAGAGACCCAGTACTTC. Protein: CASSLDRETQYF. The chain employs TRBV5-1 and TRBJ2-5; no clear D. Deletions cut 0 bases from V and 4 bases from J, with 4 bases between. The CDR3 runs to 12 residues. CDR1 is SGHRS, CDR2 YFSETQ, per germline.

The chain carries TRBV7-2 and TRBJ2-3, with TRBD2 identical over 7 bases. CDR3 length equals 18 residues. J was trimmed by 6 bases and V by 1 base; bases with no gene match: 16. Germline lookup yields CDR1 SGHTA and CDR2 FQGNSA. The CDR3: CASSLVALAGVQTDTQYF. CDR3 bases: TGTGCCAGCAGCTTAGTTGCTTTGGCGGGAGTTCAGACGGATACGCAGTATTTT.

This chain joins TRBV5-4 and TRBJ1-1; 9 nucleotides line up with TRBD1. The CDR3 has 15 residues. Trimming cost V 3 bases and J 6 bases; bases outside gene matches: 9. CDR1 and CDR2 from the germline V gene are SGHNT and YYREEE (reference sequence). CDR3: CASSSGTGREAEAFF. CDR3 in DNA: TGTGCCAGCAGCTCAGGGACAGGGAGGGAAGCTGAAGCTTTCTTT.

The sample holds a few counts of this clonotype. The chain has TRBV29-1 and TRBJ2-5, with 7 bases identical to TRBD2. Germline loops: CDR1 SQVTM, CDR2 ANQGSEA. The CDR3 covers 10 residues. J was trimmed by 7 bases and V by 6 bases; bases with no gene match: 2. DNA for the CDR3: TGCAGCGTCGGGGAGGGGACCCAGTACTTC. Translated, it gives CSVGEGTQYF.

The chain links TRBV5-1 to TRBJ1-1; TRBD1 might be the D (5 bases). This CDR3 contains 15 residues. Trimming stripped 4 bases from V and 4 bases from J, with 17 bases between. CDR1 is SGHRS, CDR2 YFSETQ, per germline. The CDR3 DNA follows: TGCGCCAGCAGCGTAAGAGAGCGGGGGGGCACTGAAGCTTTCTTT. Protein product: CASSVRERGGTEAFF.